Described below is a single T cell receptor beta chain sequence and its context. No antigen is known for it. This entry comes from a study of spatial heterogeneity in lung cancer. Study information: Raw reads showed each unique TCR and UMI combination turning up more than ten times on average.

The sample's time point: sample taken at primary tumor resection. Material for sequencing was whole RNA from tumor, nontumor lung or frozen PBMC, left unsorted. Findings and caveats of the study: Within tumors, counts of expanded alpha and beta TCRs tracked tumor mutation counts.

TCRdb ran MiXCR on the 5' RACE reads and lists one entry per CDR3 protein. The table includes 3,600 or so distinct CDR3 sequences, 25% to 30% detected once. The CDR3 loop spans 13 amino acids. Trimming pared 4 bases from V and 2 bases from J, leaving 7 bases between. Germline CDR1 and CDR2: SGHDN and FVKESK. The chain carries TRBV14 and TRBJ2-3, with unresolved D. The TCR comes from a male donor with early-stage non-small cell lung cancer. Sequences were derived from lung tumor tissue, sampled at surgery. The chain's CDR3 is CASSPFTTDTQYF. CDR3 nucleotides: TGTGCCAGCAGCCCATTCACCACAGATACGCAGTATTTT.